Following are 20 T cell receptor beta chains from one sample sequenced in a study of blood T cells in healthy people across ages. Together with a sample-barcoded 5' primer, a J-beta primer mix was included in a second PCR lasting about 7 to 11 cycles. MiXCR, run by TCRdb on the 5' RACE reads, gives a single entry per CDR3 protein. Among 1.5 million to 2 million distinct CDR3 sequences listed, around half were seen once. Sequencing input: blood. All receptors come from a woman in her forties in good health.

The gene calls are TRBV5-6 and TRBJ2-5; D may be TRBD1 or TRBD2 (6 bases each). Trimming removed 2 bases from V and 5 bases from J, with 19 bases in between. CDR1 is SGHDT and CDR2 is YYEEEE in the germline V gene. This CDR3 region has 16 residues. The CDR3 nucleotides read TGTGCCAGCAGCTTTACGGGGGCCAAGGGTTGGGAGACCCAGTACTTC. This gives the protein CASSFTGAKGWETQYF. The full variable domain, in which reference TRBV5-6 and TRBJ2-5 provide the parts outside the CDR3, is DAGVTQSPTHLIKTRGQQVTLRCSPKSGHDTVSWYQQALGQGPQFIFQYYEEEERQRGNFPDRFSGHQFPNYSSELNVNALLLGDSALYLCASSFTGAKGWETQYFGPGTRLLVL.

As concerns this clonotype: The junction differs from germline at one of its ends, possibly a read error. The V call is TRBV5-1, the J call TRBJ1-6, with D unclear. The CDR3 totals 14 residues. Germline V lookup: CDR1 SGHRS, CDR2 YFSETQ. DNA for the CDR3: TGCGCCGGCAGCTTGGTGGCTTATAATTCACCCCTCCACTTT. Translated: CAGSLVAYNSPLHF. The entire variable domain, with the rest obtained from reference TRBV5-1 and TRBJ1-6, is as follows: KAGVTQTPRYLIKTRGQQVTLSCSPISGHRSVSWYQQTPGQGLQFLFEYFSETQRNKGNFPGRFSGRQFSNSRSEMNVSTLELGDSALYLCAGSLVAYNSPLHFGNGTRLTVT.

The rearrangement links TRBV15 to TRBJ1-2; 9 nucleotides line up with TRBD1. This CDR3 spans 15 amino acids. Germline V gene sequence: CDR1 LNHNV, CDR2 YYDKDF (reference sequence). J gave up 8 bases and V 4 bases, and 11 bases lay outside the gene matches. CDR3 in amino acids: CATSMDRGYSIGYTF. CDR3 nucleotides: TGTGCCACCAGCATGGACAGGGGATATTCTATCGGCTACACCTTC.

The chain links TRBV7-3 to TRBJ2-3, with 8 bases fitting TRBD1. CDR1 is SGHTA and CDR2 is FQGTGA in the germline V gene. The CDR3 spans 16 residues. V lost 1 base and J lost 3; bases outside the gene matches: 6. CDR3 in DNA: TGTGCCAGCAGCTTAAGGTTGGGGGACAGGACAGATACGCAGTATTTT. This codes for CASSLRLGDRTDTQYF.

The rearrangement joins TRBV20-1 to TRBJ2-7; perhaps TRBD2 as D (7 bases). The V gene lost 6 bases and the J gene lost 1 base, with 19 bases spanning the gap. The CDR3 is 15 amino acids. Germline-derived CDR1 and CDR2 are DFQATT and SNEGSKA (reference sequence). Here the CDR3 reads CSAPRAGGPSYEQYF. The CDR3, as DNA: TGCAGTGCACCGAGGGCCGGGGGGCCGTCCTACGAGCAGTACTTC.

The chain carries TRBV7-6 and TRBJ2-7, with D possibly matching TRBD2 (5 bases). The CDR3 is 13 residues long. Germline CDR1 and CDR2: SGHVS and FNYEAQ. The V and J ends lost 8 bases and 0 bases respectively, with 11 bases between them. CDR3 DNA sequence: TGTGCCAGCCGAGCGGAAACCTCCTACGAGCAGTACTTC. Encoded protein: CASRAETSYEQYF. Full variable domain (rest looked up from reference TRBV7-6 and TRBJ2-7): GAGVSQSPRYKVTKRGQDVALRCDPISGHVSLYWYRQALGQGPEFLTYFNYEAQQDKSGLPNDRFSAERPEGSISTLTIQRTEQRDSAMYRCASRAETSYEQYFGPGTRLTVT.

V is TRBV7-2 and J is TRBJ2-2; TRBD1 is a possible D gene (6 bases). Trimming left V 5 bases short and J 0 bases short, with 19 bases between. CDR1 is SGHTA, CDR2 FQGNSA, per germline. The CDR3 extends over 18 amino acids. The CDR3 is CASSERTADIPNTGELFF. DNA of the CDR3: TGTGCCAGCAGCGAACGGACAGCCGACATACCGAACACCGGGGAGCTGTTTTTT.

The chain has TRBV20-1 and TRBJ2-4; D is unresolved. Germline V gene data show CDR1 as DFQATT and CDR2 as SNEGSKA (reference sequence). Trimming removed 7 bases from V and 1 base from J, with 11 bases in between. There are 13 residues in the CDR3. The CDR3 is CSVCRGAKNIQYF. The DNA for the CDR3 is TGCAGTGTCTGTAGAGGTGCCAAAAACATTCAGTACTTC.

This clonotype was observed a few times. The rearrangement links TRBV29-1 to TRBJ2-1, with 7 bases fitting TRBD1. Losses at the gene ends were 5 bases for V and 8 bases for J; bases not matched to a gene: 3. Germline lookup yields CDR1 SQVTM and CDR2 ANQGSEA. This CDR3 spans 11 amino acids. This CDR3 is CSVLRGHEQFF. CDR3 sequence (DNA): TGCAGCGTTTTAAGGGGGCATGAGCAGTTCTTC.

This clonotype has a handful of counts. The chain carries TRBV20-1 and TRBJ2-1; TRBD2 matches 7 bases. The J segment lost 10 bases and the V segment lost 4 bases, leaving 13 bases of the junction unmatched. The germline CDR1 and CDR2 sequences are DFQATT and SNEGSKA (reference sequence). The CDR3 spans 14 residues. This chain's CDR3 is CSAINAGESKEQFF. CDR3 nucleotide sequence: TGCAGTGCTATTAATGCGGGGGAGTCGAAGGAGCAGTTCTTC.

The CDR3 protein is CASSPRIEHYTDTQYF. The DNA for the CDR3 is TGTGCCAGCAGCCCAAGGATTGAACATTACACAGATACGCAGTATTTT. The chain couples TRBV9 to TRBJ2-3; D remains unclear. CDR1 SGDLS and CDR2 YYNGEE come from the germline V gene. The CDR3 consists of 16 residues. The V gene lost 4 bases and the J gene lost 2 bases, with 17 bases spanning the gap. Filled out from reference TRBV9 and TRBJ2-3, the complete variable domain reads DSGVTQTPKHLITATGQRVTLRCSPRSGDLSVYWYQQSLDQGLQFLIQYYNGEERAKGNILERFSAQQFPDLHSELNLSSLELGDSALYFCASSPRIEHYTDTQYFGPGTRLTVL.

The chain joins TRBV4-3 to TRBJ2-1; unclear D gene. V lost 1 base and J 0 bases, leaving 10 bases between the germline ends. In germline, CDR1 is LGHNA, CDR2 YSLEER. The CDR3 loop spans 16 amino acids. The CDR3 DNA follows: TGCGCCAGCAGCCAAGTCTGGCAAAGCTCCTACAATGAGCAGTTCTTC. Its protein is CASSQVWQSSYNEQFF.

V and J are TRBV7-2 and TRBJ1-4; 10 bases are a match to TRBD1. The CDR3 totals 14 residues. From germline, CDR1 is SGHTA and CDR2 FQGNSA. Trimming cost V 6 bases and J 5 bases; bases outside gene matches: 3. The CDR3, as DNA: TGTGCCAGCAGGACGACAGGGGGCAATGAAAAACTGTTTTTT. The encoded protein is CASRTTGGNEKLFF.

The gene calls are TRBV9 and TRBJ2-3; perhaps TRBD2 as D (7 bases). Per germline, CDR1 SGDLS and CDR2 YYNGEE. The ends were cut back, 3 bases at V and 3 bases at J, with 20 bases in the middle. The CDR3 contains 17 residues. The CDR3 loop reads CASSGGAGGRLTDTQYF. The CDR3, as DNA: TGTGCCAGCAGCGGGGGGGCCGGGGGGAGGTTAACAGATACGCAGTATTTT.

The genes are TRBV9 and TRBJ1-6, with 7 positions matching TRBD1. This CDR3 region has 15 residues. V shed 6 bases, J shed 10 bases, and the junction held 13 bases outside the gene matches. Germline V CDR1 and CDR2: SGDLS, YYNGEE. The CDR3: CASTTSPQGDSPLHF. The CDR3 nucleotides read TGTGCCAGCACCACTTCCCCTCAGGGGGACTCACCCCTCCACTTT.

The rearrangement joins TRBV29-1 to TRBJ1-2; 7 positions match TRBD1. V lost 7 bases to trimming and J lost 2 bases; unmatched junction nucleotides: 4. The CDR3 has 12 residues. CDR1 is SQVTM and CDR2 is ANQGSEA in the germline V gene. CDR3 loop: CSEKTGNYGYTF. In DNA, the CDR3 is TGCAGCGAGAAGACAGGGAACTATGGCTACACCTTC.

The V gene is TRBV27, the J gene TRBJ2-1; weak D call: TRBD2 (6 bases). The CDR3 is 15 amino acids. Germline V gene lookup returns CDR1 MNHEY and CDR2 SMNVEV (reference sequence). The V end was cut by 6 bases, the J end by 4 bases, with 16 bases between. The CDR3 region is CASRKAGGIYNEQFF. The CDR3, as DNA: TGTGCCAGCAGAAAAGCTGGGGGGATTTACAATGAGCAGTTCTTC.

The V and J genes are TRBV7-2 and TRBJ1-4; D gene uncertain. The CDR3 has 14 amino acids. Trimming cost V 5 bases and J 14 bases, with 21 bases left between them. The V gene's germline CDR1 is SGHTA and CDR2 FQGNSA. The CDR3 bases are TGTGCCAGCAGCCAGAATTCGCGTTGGTGGCCCCTGTTTTTT. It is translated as CASSQNSRWWPLFF.

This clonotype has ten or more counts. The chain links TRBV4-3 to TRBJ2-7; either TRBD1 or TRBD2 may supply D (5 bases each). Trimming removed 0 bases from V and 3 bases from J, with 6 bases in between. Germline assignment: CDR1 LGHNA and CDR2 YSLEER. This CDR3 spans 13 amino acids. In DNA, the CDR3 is TGCGCCAGCAGCCAAGAGAGGGGCTACGAGCAGTACTTC. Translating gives CASSQERGYEQYF.

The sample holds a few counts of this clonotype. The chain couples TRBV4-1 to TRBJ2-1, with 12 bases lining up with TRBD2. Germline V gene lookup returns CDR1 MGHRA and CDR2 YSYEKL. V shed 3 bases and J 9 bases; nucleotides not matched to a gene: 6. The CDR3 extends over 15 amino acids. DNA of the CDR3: TGCGCCAGCAGCCACTCTAGCGGGGGGGCCGTTGAGCAGTTCTTC. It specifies CASSHSSGGAVEQFF.